The clone carrying this TCR beta chain appeared a single time. Its target is unknown. Each sample's TCRbeta library yielded on average around 41,000 productive templates. Libraries were prepared by immunoSEQ multiplex PCR; TCRdb keeps only in-frame clonotypes and omits some of them. Of 30,000 to 45,000 clones listed, 70% to 90% are singletons. The data were obtained in a study of STAT3 mutations in large granular lymphocyte leukemia. General study points: Differing intervals and regimens complicate linking therapy response to clone burden. Every T-cell large granular lymphocyte leukemia patient had at least one immunodominant TCR beta clonotype. TCR clonotype switching after therapy occurred in about 35% of the 18 patients.

The CDR3 spans 14 residues. Germline V gene lookup returns CDR1 KGHSH and CDR2 LQKENI. V lost 4 bases and J lost 8, with 15 bases in between. The sample consisted of PBMCs. The chain employs TRBV18 and TRBJ1-3; D may be TRBD1 (5 bases). The clonotype was recovered from a human donor with T large granular lymphocyte leukemia. Some clones in this sample may be carry-over from other donors' samples. The CDR3 DNA sequence: TGTGCCAGCTCACGCCAGGGCGATTTGGACACCATATATTTT. Translation gives CASSRQGDLDTIYF.